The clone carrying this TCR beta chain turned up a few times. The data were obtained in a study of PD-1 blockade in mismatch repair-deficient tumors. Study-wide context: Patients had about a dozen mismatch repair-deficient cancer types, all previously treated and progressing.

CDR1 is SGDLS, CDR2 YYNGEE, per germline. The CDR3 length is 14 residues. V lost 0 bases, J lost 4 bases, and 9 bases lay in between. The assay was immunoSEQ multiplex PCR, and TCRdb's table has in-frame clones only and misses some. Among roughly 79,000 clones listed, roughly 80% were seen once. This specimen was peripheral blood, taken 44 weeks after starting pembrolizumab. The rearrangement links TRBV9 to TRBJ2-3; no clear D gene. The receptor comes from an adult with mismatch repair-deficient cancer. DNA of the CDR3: TGTGCCAGCAGCGTAGGGCAGGTACCAGATACGCAGTATTTT. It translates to CASSVGQVPDTQYF.